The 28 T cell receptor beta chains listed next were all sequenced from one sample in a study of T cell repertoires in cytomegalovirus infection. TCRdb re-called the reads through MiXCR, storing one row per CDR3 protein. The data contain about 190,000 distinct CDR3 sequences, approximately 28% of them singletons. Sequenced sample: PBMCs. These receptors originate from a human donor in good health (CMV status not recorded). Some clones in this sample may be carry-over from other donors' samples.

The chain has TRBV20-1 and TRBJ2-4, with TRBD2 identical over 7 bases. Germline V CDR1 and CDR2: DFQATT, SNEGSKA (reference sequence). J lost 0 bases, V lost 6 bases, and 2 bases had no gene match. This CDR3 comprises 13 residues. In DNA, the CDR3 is TGCAGTGCGGGCGGGGGAGCCAAAAACATTCAGTACTTC. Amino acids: CSAGGGAKNIQYF.

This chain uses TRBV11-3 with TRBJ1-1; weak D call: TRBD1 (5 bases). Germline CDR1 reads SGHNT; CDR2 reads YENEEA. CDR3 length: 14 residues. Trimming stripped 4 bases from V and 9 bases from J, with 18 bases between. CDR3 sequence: CASSSGGNGAKAFF. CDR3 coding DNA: TGTGCCAGCAGCTCCGGGGGTAACGGGGCTAAAGCTTTCTTT.

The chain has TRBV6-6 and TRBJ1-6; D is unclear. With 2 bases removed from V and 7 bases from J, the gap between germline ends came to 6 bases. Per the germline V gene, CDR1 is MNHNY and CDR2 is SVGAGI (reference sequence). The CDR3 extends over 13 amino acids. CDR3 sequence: CASSYPGNSPLHF. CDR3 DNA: TGTGCCAGCAGTTACCCAGGAAATTCACCCCTCCACTTT.

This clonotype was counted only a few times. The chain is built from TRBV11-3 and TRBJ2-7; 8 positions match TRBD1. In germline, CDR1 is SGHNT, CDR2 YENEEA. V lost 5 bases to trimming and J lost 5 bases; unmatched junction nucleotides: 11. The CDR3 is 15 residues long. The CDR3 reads CASSPSGQGADEQYF. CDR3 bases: TGTGCCAGCAGCCCCTCAGGACAGGGAGCCGACGAGCAGTACTTC. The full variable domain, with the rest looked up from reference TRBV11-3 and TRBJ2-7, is EAGVVQSPRYKIIEKKQPVAFWCNPISGHNTLYWYLQNLGQGPELLIRYENEEAVDDSQLPKDRFSAERLKGVDSTLKIQPAELGDSAVYLCASSPSGQGADEQYFGPGTRLTVT.

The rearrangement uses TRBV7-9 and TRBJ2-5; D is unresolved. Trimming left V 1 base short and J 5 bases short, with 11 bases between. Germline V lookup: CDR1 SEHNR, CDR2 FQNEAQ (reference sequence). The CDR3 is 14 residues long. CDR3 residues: CASSLESRSETQYF. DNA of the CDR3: TGTGCCAGCAGCTTAGAGTCAAGGTCGGAGACCCAGTACTTC.

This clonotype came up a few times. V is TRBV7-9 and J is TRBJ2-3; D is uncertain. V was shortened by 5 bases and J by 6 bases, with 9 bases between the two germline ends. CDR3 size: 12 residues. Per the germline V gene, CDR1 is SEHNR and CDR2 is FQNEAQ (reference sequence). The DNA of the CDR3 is TGTGCCAGCAGCGCTCCCGAGGATACGCAGTATTTT. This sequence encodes CASSAPEDTQYF. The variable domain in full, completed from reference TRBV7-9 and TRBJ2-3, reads DTGVSQNPRHKITKRGQNVTFRCDPISEHNRLYWYRQTLGQGPEFLTYFQNEAQLEKSRLLSDRFSAERPKGSFSTLEIQRTEQGDSAMYLCASSAPEDTQYFGPGTRLTVL.

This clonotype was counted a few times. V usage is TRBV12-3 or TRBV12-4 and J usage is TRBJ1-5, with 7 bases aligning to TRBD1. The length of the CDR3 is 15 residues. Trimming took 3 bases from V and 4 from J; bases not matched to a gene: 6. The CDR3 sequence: CASSFDRASNQPQHF. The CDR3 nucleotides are TGTGCCAGCAGTTTTGACAGGGCATCTAATCAGCCCCAGCATTTT.

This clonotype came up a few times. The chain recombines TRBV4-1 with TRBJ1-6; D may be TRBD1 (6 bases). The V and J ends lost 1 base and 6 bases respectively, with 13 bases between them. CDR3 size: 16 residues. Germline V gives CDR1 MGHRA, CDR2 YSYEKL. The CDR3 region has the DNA TGCGCCAGCAGCCAAGTTATGGGGGGCGGTAATTCACCCCTCCACTTT. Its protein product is CASSQVMGGGNSPLHF.

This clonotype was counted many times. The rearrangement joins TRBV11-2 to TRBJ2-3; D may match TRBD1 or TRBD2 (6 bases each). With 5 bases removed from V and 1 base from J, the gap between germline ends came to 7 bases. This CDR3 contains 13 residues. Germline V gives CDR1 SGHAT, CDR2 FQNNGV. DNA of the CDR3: TGTGCCAGCAGCAGGGGGGGCACAGATACGCAGTATTTT. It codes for CASSRGGTDTQYF.

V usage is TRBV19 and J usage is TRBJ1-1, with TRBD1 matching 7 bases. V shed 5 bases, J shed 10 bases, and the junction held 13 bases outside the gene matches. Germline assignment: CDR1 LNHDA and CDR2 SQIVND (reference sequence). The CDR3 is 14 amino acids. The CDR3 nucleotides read TGTGCCAGTAGTCCCCCCGGACAGGACGAGGGAGCTTTCTTT. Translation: CASSPPGQDEGAFF.

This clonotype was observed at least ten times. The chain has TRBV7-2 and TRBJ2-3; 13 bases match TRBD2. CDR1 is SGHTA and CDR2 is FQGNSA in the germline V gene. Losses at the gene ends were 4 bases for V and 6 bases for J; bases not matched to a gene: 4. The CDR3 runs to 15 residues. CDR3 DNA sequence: TGTGCCAGCAGCTCACTAGCGGGGGGGCGGGATACGCAGTATTTT. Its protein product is CASSSLAGGRDTQYF.

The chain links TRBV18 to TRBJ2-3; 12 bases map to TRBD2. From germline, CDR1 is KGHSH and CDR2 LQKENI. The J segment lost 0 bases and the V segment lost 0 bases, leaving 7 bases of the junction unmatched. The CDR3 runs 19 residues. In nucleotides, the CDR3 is TGTGCCAGCTCACCACCGAGGACTAGCGGGGACTCTAGCACAGATACGCAGTATTTT. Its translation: CASSPPRTSGDSSTDTQYF.

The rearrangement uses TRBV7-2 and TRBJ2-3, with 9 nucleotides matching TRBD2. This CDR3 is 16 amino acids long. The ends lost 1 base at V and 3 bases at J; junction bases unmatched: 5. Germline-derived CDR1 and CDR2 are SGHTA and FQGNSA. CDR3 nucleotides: TGTGCCAGCAGCTTAGAGCTTGGACTAGCGACAGATACGCAGTATTTT. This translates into CASSLELGLATDTQYF.

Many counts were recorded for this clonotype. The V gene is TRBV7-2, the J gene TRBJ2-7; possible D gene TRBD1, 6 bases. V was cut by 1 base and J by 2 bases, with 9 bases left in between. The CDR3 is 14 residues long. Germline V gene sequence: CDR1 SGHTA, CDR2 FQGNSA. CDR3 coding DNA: TGTGCCAGCAGCTTAGGAGGGGGAACCTACGAGCAGTACTTC. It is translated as CASSLGGGTYEQYF.

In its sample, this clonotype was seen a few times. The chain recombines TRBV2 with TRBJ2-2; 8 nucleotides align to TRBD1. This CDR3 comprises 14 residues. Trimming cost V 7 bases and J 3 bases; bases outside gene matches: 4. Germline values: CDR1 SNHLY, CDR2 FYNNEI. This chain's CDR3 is CASKPDRDTGELFF. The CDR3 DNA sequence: TGTGCCAGCAAGCCGGACAGGGACACCGGGGAGCTGTTTTTT.

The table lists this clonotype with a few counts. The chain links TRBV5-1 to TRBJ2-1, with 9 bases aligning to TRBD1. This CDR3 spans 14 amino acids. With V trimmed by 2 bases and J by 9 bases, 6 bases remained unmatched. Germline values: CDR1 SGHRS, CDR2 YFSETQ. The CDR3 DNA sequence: TGCGCCAGCAGCTTAGGGACAGGGAGGGGTGAGCAGTTCTTC. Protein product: CASSLGTGRGEQFF.

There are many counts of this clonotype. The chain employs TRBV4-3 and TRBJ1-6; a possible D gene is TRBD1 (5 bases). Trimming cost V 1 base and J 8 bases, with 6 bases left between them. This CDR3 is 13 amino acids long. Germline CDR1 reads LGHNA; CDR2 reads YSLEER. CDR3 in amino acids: CASSQGRDSPLHF. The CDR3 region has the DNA TGCGCCAGCAGCCAAGGCAGGGATTCACCCCTCCACTTT.

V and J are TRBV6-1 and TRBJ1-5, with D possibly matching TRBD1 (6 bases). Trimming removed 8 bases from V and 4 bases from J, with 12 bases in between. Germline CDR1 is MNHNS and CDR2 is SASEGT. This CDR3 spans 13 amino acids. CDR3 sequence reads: CASGRQGNQPQHF. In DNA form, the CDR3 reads TGTGCCAGCGGGAGGCAGGGGAATCAGCCCCAGCATTTT.

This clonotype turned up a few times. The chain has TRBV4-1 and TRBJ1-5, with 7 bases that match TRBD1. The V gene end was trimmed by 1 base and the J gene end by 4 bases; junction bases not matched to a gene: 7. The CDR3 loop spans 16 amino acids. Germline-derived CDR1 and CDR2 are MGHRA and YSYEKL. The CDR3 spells CASSQGQMDRNQPQHF. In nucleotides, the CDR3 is TGCGCCAGCAGCCAAGGGCAGATGGACAGGAATCAGCCCCAGCATTTT.

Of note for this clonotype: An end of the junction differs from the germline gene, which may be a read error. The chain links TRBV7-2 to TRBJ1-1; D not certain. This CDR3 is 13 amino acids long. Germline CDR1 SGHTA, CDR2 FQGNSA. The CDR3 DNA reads TGTGCCAGCGGGAACTTAAGGGTCACTGGAGCTTTCTTT. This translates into CASGNLRVTGAFF.

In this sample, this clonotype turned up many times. The CDR3 DNA is TGTGCCAGCAGCCCACTCGTCGGGGCCGGAAACACTGAAGCTTTCTTT. As protein: CASSPLVGAGNTEAFF. The V call is TRBV7-8, the J call TRBJ1-1, with a weak D call TRBD1 (5 bases). Trimming pared 5 bases from V and 2 bases from J, leaving 18 bases between. The germline gives CDR1 SGHVS, CDR2 FQNEAQ. This CDR3 is built from 16 residues.

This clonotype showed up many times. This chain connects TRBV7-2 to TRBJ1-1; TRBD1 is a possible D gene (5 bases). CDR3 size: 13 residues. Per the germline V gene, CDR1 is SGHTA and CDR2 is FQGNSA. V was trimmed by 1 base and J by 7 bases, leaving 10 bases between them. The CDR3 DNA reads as TGTGCCAGCAGCTTAGGGGGGGGAGATGAAGCTTTCTTT. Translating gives CASSLGGGDEAFF.

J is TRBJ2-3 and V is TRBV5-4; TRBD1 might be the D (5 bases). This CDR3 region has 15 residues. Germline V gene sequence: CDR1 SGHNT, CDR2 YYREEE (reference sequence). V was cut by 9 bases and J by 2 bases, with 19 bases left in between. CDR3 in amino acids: CATYPRQGYTDTQYF. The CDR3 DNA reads TGTGCCACCTACCCGAGGCAGGGCTACACAGATACGCAGTATTTT.

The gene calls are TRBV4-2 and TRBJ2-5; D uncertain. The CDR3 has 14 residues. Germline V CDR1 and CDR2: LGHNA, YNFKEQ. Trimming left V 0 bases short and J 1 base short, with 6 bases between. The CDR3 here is CASSQDLRQETQYF. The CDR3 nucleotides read TGTGCCAGCAGCCAAGACTTGCGCCAAGAGACCCAGTACTTC.

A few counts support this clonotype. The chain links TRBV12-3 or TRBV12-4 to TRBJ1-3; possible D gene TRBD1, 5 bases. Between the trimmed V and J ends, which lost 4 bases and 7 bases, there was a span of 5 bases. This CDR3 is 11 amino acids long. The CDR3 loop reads CASSWGNTIYF. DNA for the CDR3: TGTGCCAGCAGTTGGGGGAACACCATATATTTT.

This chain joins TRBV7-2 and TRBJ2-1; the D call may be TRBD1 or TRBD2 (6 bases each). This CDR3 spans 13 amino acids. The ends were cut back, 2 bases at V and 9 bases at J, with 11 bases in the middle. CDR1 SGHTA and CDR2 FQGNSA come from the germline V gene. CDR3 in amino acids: CASSLRGGPEQFF. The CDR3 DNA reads TGTGCCAGCAGCTTACGAGGGGGGCCTGAGCAGTTCTTC.

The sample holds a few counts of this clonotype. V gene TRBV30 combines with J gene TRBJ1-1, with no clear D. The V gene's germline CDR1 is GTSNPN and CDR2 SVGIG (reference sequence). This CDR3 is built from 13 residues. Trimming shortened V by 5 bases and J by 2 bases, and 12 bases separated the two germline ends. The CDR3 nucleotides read TGTGCCTGGGCCGGGCAGTTTAACACTGAAGCTTTCTTT. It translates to CAWAGQFNTEAFF. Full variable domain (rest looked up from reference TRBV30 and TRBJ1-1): SQTIHQWPATLVQPVGSPLSLECTVEGTSNPNLYWYRQAAGRGLQLLFYSVGIGQISSEVPQNLSASRPQDRQFILSSKKLLLSDSGFYLCAWAGQFNTEAFFGQGTRLTVV.

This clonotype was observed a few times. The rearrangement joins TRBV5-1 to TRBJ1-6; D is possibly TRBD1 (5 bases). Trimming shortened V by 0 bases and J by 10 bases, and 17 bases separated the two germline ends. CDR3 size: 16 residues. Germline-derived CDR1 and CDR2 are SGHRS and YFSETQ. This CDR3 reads CASSLDSGGKGSPLHF. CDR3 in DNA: TGCGCCAGCAGCTTGGACTCCGGAGGGAAGGGGTCACCCCTCCACTTT.